This section outlines one T cell receptor (beta chain) sequence together with its context. Antigen specificity is unknown. In germline, CDR1 is SGHNT, CDR2 YYREEE (reference sequence). The length of the CDR3 is 15 residues. V was clipped by 0 bases and J by 2 bases, with 11 bases between them. Using immunoSEQ multiplex PCR, the repertoire was profiled, and TCRdb retains in-frame clones only, with some absent. The repertoire holds 10,000 to 15,000 clones, with 94% as singletons. These data belong to a study of regulatory and conventional T cells in RAG deficiency. Blood CD4+ CD25-high CD127-low regulatory T cells supplied the genomic DNA template. Findings and limits, study-wide: Shannon entropy was markedly lower and Simpson indices higher in RAG-deficient patients than control T-cell subsets. Patient subsets had shorter CDR3s; Omenn Treg-Tconv overlap exceeded 80%. Compared with controls, unique Treg TCR beta sequences dropped about 100-fold in Omenn syndrome and CID/AS.

Separately, the same data were catalogued under a study of regulatory T cells. That report adds: Primers: 52 TRBV forward and 13 TRBJ reverse. Patient repertoires had restricted TRB V-J pairs and skewed V and J usage, most in Tregs.

The rearrangement links TRBV5-4 to TRBJ1-2; tentative D call: TRBD1 (6 bases). The sequencing input was CD127- CD25+ CD4+ Tregs sorted from blood. The sequence came from a human donor in good health. The CDR3 is CASSLGDIPNYGYTF. CDR3 bases: TGTGCCAGCAGCTTGGGGGACATACCGAACTATGGCTACACCTTC.